The 8 T cell receptor beta chains below all came from one sample that was sequenced in a study of CD8+ T cells in alopecia areata. TCR sequencing used cDNA made by reverse transcription of extracted RNA. Clones were read by immunoSEQ multiplex PCR, and TCRdb kept only the in-frame ones, dropping some. The profile shows tens of thousands of clones, 60% of them singletons. The material sequenced was CD8+ T cells sorted from blood, taken at week 0. The receptors were gathered from a human donor with alopecia areata.

To note about this clone: Other DNA sequences of this sample code for an identical CDR3. The V call is TRBV25-1, the J call TRBJ1-1; D ambiguous. The CDR3 consists of 12 residues. V shed 4 bases and J shed 5 bases, with 8 bases lying between them. From germline, CDR1 is MGHDK and CDR2 SYGVNS. The CDR3 loop reads CASSVGNTEAFF. The DNA of the CDR3 is TGTGCCAGCAGTGTGGGGAATACTGAAGCTTTCTTT.

This chain links TRBV28 with TRBJ2-1, with 7 bases matching TRBD2. The J segment lost 5 bases and the V segment lost 2 bases, leaving 0 bases of the junction unmatched. Germline lookup yields CDR1 MDHEN and CDR2 SYDVKM. This CDR3 has 13 residues. Written as DNA, the CDR3 is TGTGCCAGCAGTTTACTAGCGGACAATGAGCAGTTCTTC. This translates into CASSLLADNEQFF.

The rearrangement links TRBV11-2 to TRBJ2-7, with a tentative D call TRBD1 (5 bases). V dropped 0 bases and J dropped 3 bases, with 12 bases sitting between them. This CDR3 is built from 15 residues. Germline CDR1 reads SGHAT; CDR2 reads FQNNGV. The CDR3 nucleotides are TGTGCCAGCAGCTTAGATCCAGGGCAGGGCTACGAGCAGTACTTC. Translation: CASSLDPGQGYEQYF.

V and J are TRBV27 and TRBJ2-1, with TRBD1 as a possible D gene (5 bases). Trimming took off 5 bases at V and 9 bases at J, with 20 bases between the two ends. CDR1 is MNHEY, CDR2 SMNVEV, per germline (reference sequence). The CDR3 length is 15 residues. The CDR3 protein is CASSPLGLGAAEQFF. For the CDR3, the DNA is TGTGCCAGCAGTCCCTTGGGGCTAGGGGCGGCTGAGCAGTTCTTC.

This chain links TRBV7-6 with TRBJ2-7, with no clear D. Looked up from germline, CDR1 is SGHVS and CDR2 is FNYEAQ. This CDR3 spans 16 amino acids. V lost 1 base and J 2 bases, leaving 15 bases between the germline ends. The CDR3 nucleotides read TGTGCCAGCAGCTTAGATGGCGGATTTAGAACCTACGAGCAGTACTTC. It encodes CASSLDGGFRTYEQYF. The variable domain in full, completed from reference TRBV7-6 and TRBJ2-7, reads GAGVSQSPRYKVTKRGQDVALRCDPISGHVSLYWYRQALGQGPEFLTYFNYEAQQDKSGLPNDRFSAERPEGSISTLTIQRTEQRDSAMYRCASSLDGGFRTYEQYFGPGTRLTVT.

This clone was seen only a few times. This chain joins TRBV5-1 and TRBJ2-7; D might be TRBD1 (5 bases). The length of the CDR3 is 13 residues. V lost 4 bases and J 3 bases, leaving 11 bases between the germline ends. Germline CDR1 reads SGHRS; CDR2 reads YFSETQ. CDR3 sequence: CASSMTAFYEQYF. The CDR3 nucleotides are TGCGCCAGCAGCATGACAGCTTTCTACGAGCAGTACTTC.

The chain combines TRBV30 with TRBJ2-5; 7 bases align to TRBD2. This CDR3 has 14 amino acids. Looked up from germline, CDR1 is GTSNPN and CDR2 is SVGIG (reference sequence). Trimming took 2 bases from V and 2 from J; bases not matched to a gene: 5. The chain's CDR3 is CAWSPPSGQETQYF. For the CDR3, the DNA is TGTGCCTGGAGTCCCCCTAGCGGACAAGAGACCCAGTACTTC.

V and J are TRBV10-3 and TRBJ1-5; tentative D call: TRBD1 (6 bases). V lost 5 bases and J 0 bases, leaving 8 bases between the germline ends. Germline lookup yields CDR1 ENHRY and CDR2 SYGVKD. There are 14 residues in the CDR3. The CDR3 bases are TGTGCCATCAGTACAGGGTATAGCAATCAGCCCCAGCATTTT. Protein: CAISTGYSNQPQHF.